These 23 T cell receptor beta chains came from one sample sequenced in a study of regulatory T cells in long-lasting Graves disease. TCR beta libraries were built with iRepertoire HTBI primers and Arm-PCR of CDR3 regions. TCRdb used MiXCR to reprocess the multiplex PCR reads, holding one entry per CDR3 protein. The table shows 550,000 to 600,000 distinct CDR3 sequences, with 15% to 20% occurring only once. Time point indicated: newly diagnosed GD, antithyroid drugs for less than 3 months. Following extraction of RNA from PBMCs, that RNA was used to make the TCR library. The same specimen was also included in a second study, on T cells in Graves' hyperthyroidism and ophthalmopathy.

The sequences come from peripheral blood mononuclear cells (PBMCs), collected at new diagnosis, from a patient treated with antithyroid drugs. Every receptor here comes from a man aged 18 to 29 with Graves disease.

This clonotype has more than one count but fewer than ten. This could be a read error, since a much larger clone is one nucleotide away. This likely comes from a read error, as the CDR3 has no conserved phenylalanine or tryptophan at its end. This chain uses TRBV11-1 with TRBJ2-1; 11 bases map to TRBD2. The germline gives CDR1 SGHAT, CDR2 FQDESV (reference sequence). The CDR3 is 15 amino acids. V shed 5 bases, J shed 7 bases, and the junction held 7 bases outside the gene matches. Here the CDR3 reads CASSPTSGRGNEQFS. The DNA for the CDR3 is TGTGCCAGCAGCCCCACTAGCGGGAGAGGGAATGAGCAGTTCTCC.

The V and J genes are TRBV19 and TRBJ1-2, with 9 bases aligning to TRBD1. This CDR3 spans 13 amino acids. Losses at the gene ends were 3 bases for V and 4 bases for J; bases not matched to a gene: 0. The germline V gene encodes CDR1 LNHDA and CDR2 SQIVND (reference sequence). The CDR3 loop reads CASSMGQGYGYTF. In nucleotides, the CDR3 is TGTGCCAGTAGTATGGGACAGGGCTATGGCTACACCTTC.

The chain couples TRBV7-3 to TRBJ2-1, with D perhaps matching TRBD2 (5 bases). Between the trimmed V and J ends, which lost 1 base and 6 bases, there was a span of 13 bases. The CDR3 spans 15 residues. Germline CDR1 and CDR2: SGHTA and FQGTGA. The CDR3 nucleotides are TGTGCCAGCAGCTTAAGTAGCGTTCCCCCCAATGAGCAGTTCTTC. Residues: CASSLSSVPPNEQFF.

The table lists this clonotype with many counts. A junction boundary mismatches the germline segment, possibly from a read error. The V call is TRBV3-1, the J call TRBJ2-1; a weak D match, TRBD1 (6 bases). Germline V gene lookup returns CDR1 LGHDT and CDR2 YNNKEL (reference sequence). This CDR3 has 10 amino acids. CDR3 in amino acids: CASSRGRVVF. Written as DNA, the CDR3 is TGTGCCAGCAGCCGGGGGCGTGTGGTCTTC.

In this sample, this clonotype turned up many times. This chain uses TRBV28 with TRBJ1-1; 8 nucleotides align to TRBD1. From germline, CDR1 is MDHEN and CDR2 SYDVKM. Trimming cost V 2 bases and J 5 bases; bases outside gene matches: 7. The CDR3 covers 15 residues. The CDR3 spells CASSLVQGGGTEAFF. In DNA form, the CDR3 reads TGTGCCAGCAGTTTAGTACAGGGGGGCGGGACTGAAGCTTTCTTT. The full variable domain, its missing parts supplied by reference TRBV28 and TRBJ1-1, is DVKVTQSSRYLVKRTGEKVFLECVQDMDHENMFWYRQDPGLGLRLIYFSYDVKMKEKGDIPEGYSVSREKKERFSLILESASTNQTSMYLCASSLVQGGGTEAFFGQGTRLTVV.

This clonotype came up a few times. The rearrangement links TRBV19 to TRBJ1-5; D is uncertain. The germline V gene has CDR1 LNHDA and CDR2 SQIVND (reference sequence). This CDR3 has 15 amino acids. V was trimmed by 0 bases and J by 0 bases, leaving 6 bases between them. CDR3 bases: TGTGCCAGTAGTATAGAGGGATATAGCAATCAGCCCCAGCATTTT. Encoded protein: CASSIEGYSNQPQHF.

V is TRBV2 and J is TRBJ1-4; 8 bases map to TRBD1. The CDR3 is 17 amino acids. Germline CDR1 reads SNHLY; CDR2 reads FYNNEI. The junction had 10 bases not matched to a gene; V was cut back by 7 bases and J by 0 bases. The CDR3 is CASMTGALVATNEKLFF. The DNA of the CDR3 is TGTGCCAGCATGACAGGGGCCTTAGTTGCAACTAATGAAAAACTGTTTTTT.

This sequence joins TRBV6-2 or TRBV6-3 and TRBJ2-3, with unresolved D. This CDR3 is built from 16 residues. The V and J ends lost 0 bases and 3 bases respectively, with 13 bases between them. CDR1 and CDR2 from the germline V gene are MNHEY and SVGEGT. The CDR3 is CASSYSRLTQTDTQYF. The CDR3 DNA follows: TGTGCCAGCAGTTACTCGCGACTCACACAAACAGATACGCAGTATTTT.

This clonotype was counted many times. V usage is TRBV12-3 or TRBV12-4 and J usage is TRBJ1-1; TRBD1 matches at 9 bases. Trimming cost V 3 bases and J 5 bases; bases outside gene matches: 4. The CDR3 is 14 residues long. CDR3 nucleotide sequence: TGTGCCAGCAGTTTTGGGACAGGGAGGACTGAAGCTTTCTTT. Translated, it gives CASSFGTGRTEAFF.

J is TRBJ1-5 and V is TRBV20-1; TRBD1 aligns across 8 bases. V trimming: 2 bases; J trimming: 2 bases; junction bases outside the gene matches: 11. This CDR3 is built from 17 residues. Germline lookup yields CDR1 DFQATT and CDR2 SNEGSKA (reference sequence). The DNA for the CDR3 is TGCAGTGCTAGACCCCAAGGACAGGGCTGGGGCAATCAGCCCCAGCATTTT. This translates into CSARPQGQGWGNQPQHF.

This clonotype was counted at least ten times. This rearrangement joins TRBV13 to TRBJ1-6; 7 positions match TRBD1. The CDR3 covers 15 residues. Trimming took 6 bases from V and 4 from J; bases not matched to a gene: 6. The germline CDR1 and CDR2 sequences are PRHDT and FYEKMQ (reference sequence). The CDR3 sequence: CASRPGTEYNSPLHF. CDR3 nucleotide sequence: TGTGCCAGCAGACCCGGGACAGAGTATAATTCACCCCTCCACTTT.

The rearrangement joins TRBV5-1 to TRBJ2-7; no firm D call. V shed 6 bases and J shed 2 bases, with 18 bases lying between them. Germline-derived CDR1 and CDR2 are SGHRS and YFSETQ. The CDR3 covers 15 residues. The CDR3 is CASKSLGGGTYEQYF. CDR3 nucleotide sequence: TGCGCCAGCAAAAGCTTGGGTGGCGGAACCTACGAGCAGTACTTC.

The CDR3 DNA follows: TGTGCCAGCAGTCCCCCAGGAAATCGAAATGGCTACGAGCAGTACTTC. Protein: CASSPPGNRNGYEQYF. The chain uses TRBV28 and TRBJ2-7; the D is unclear. This CDR3 has 16 residues. CDR1 is MDHEN and CDR2 is SYDVKM in the germline V gene. V shed 5 bases and J shed 3 bases, with 20 bases lying between them. Combining the CDR3 with reference TRBV28 and TRBJ2-7 gives the whole variable domain DVKVTQSSRYLVKRTGEKVFLECVQDMDHENMFWYRQDPGLGLRLIYFSYDVKMKEKGDIPEGYSVSREKKERFSLILESASTNQTSMYLCASSPPGNRNGYEQYFGPGTRLTVT.

This CDR3 reads CATETGGLNIQYF. DNA for the CDR3: TGTGCCACCGAGACGGGGGGACTTAACATTCAGTACTTC. This sequence joins TRBV6-1 and TRBJ2-4, with 7 bases identical to TRBD2. This CDR3 is 13 amino acids long. The germline CDR1 and CDR2 sequences are MNHNS and SASEGT. V was clipped by 10 bases and J by 7 bases; unmatched bases: 10.

This chain uses TRBV7-9 with TRBJ1-5; no reliable D call. CDR3 length: 13 residues. V shed 9 bases and J shed 3 bases, with 12 bases lying between them. The germline CDR1 and CDR2 sequences are SEHNR and FQNEAQ (reference sequence). The CDR3 DNA reads as TGTGCCAGTATGGAAGCACTCAATCAGCCCCAGCATTTT. Translating it yields CASMEALNQPQHF.

V gene TRBV7-9 combines with J gene TRBJ2-1, with D maybe TRBD2 (6 bases). The germline V and J ends were trimmed by 5 bases and 0 bases, with 20 bases remaining between them. The CDR3 is made up of 18 amino acids. CDR1 SEHNR and CDR2 FQNEAQ come from the germline V gene (reference sequence). The CDR3 reads CASSPSLGSGRSYNEQFF. The CDR3 nucleotides read TGTGCCAGCAGCCCATCGTTGGGAAGCGGGCGCTCCTACAATGAGCAGTTCTTC.

This clonotype occurred a few times. The chain joins TRBV9 to TRBJ2-5; 7 nucleotides line up with TRBD2. The CDR3 loop spans 14 amino acids. Losses at the gene ends were 5 bases for V and 0 bases for J; bases not matched to a gene: 4. The germline CDR1 and CDR2 sequences are SGDLS and YYNGEE. The CDR3 spells CASRRTRYQETQYF. CDR3 bases: TGTGCCAGCAGGCGGACTAGGTACCAAGAGACCCAGTACTTC.

This clonotype was recorded a few times. The rearrangement uses TRBV12-3 or TRBV12-4 and TRBJ2-1, with TRBD2 matching over 8 bases. The trim removed 7 bases at V and 9 bases at J, leaving 11 bases unmatched. The CDR3 extends over 14 amino acids. The CDR3 DNA is TGTGCCAGCAACTTGGGGGGACTAGGGGCTGAGCAGTTCTTC. It yields the protein CASNLGGLGAEQFF.

There are a few counts of this clonotype. The chain links TRBV6-1 to TRBJ1-4, with D perhaps TRBD1 (5 bases). The V and J ends lost 0 bases and 0 bases respectively, with 8 bases between them. The CDR3 extends over 16 amino acids. Germline assignment: CDR1 MNHNS and CDR2 SASEGT. CDR3 loop: CASSEAQGSTNEKLFF. The CDR3 coding sequence is TGTGCCAGCAGTGAAGCGCAGGGATCAACTAATGAAAAACTGTTTTTT.

In its sample, this clonotype was seen a few times. The J gene is TRBJ1-3, the V gene TRBV20-1; the D is unclear. In germline, CDR1 is DFQATT, CDR2 SNEGSKA (reference sequence). V lost 0 bases to trimming and J lost 4 bases, with 13 bases between them. The CDR3 is 15 amino acids. DNA for the CDR3: TGCAGTGCTAGAGACCTGGGTGGAGGAGGAAACACCATATATTTT. Encoded protein: CSARDLGGGGNTIYF.

The rearrangement uses TRBV5-1 and TRBJ2-3, with 7 bases matching TRBD2. The CDR3 covers 15 residues. Trimming cost V 10 bases and J 3 bases; bases outside gene matches: 14. Germline V CDR1 and CDR2: SGHRS, YFSETQ. CDR3 DNA sequence: TGCGCCTCAGCGGGGCAGGAAAGTAGGACAGATACGCAGTATTTT. This encodes CASAGQESRTDTQYF.

This clonotype was detected ten times or more. V gene TRBV7-2 combines with J gene TRBJ1-2; D call uncertain. This CDR3 comprises 13 residues. Trimming removed 2 bases at V and 0 bases at J, with 4 bases between. Germline assignment: CDR1 SGHTA and CDR2 FQGNSA. The CDR3 protein is CASSLRSNYGYTF. In nucleotides, the CDR3 is TGTGCCAGCAGCTTACGATCTAACTATGGCTACACCTTC.

This chain uses TRBV27 with TRBJ1-1; D is perhaps TRBD1 (6 bases). The CDR3 totals 14 residues. V was pared by 6 bases and J by 1 base, with 12 bases between. Germline values: CDR1 MNHEY, CDR2 SMNVEV (reference sequence). CDR3 loop: CASRSVDRNTEAFF. CDR3 nucleotide sequence: TGTGCCAGCAGATCTGTGGACAGGAACACTGAAGCTTTCTTT.